This entry concerns a single T cell receptor beta chain. Ten or more counts support this clonotype. Its antigen is unknown. It has no much larger one-base neighbor in the sample; base qualities were not kept. The data are from a study of regulatory T cells in long-lasting Graves disease (dated by TCRdb to about 2021). With regard to the full study: In the newly diagnosed Graves' disease group, patients had been taking antithyroid drugs for less than 3 months. Patients with persistent Graves' disease were compared with patients with newly diagnosed Graves' disease using TCR sequencing and RNA sequencing of peripheral blood. The study took place in China and was registered as a clinical trial. A total of roughly 35 samples underwent TCR sequencing: 13 from persistent and approximately 20 from newly diagnosed Graves' disease patients. Results the study describes overall, beyond this receptor: The study examined only peripheral blood because the primary lesion, thyroid tissue, could not be accessed. Sequencing and analysis were restricted to the TCR beta chain. The authors noted that the small sample size was a limitation that may lower accuracy. Persistent disease showed preferential use of TRBV28, TRBJ1-2 and TRBJ2-5, whereas newly diagnosed disease favored TRBV20-1 and TRBJ2-1. A larger number of public clonotypes was shared among persistent patients (fewer than 3,000) than among newly diagnosed patients (about 990). Lower TCR Shannon entropy and fewer highly expanded clones were observed in persistent Graves' disease patients than in newly diagnosed patients, which suggested clonal expansion.

From cysteine to phenylalanine, the CDR3 is 12 amino acids long. Only the CDR3 region is kept as DNA, spanning 36 bases read in frame from base 1. CDR1 SQVTM and CDR2 ANQGSEA are derived from the germline V gene. The junction carries 12 bases between V and J, which are trimmed by 7 bases and 2 bases respectively. What this sample's time point label stands for: newly diagnosed GD, antithyroid drugs for less than 3 months. RNA was extracted from PBMCs in TRIzol for both TCR sequencing and RNA sequencing. The diagnosis of Graves' disease was made according to American Thyroid Association guidelines. Recruitment of patients was carried out at an endocrinology department in Xi'an, China. From each patient, around 9 milliliters of peripheral blood was collected into an EDTA anticoagulant tube. Ficoll Paque Plus density gradient separation was used to isolate PBMCs, and no additional T cell sorting was done. An Agilent 2100 Bioanalyzer and agarose gel were used to check RNA quality, while a NanoDrop 2000 measured RNA concentration.

The method behind the library was multiplex PCR. These reads were obtained on an Illumina HiSeq 4000. CDR3 regions were amplified by Arm-PCR with iRepertoire HTBI primers to construct TCR beta libraries. PCR products were gel purified before sequencing. Per the original workflow: Across samples, around 62 TRBV and 15 or so TRBJ segments were identified and used for gene usage analysis of CDR3 amino acid clonotypes. COPE and FqMerger were used to merge the filtered high-quality paired reads into contigs. BLAST was used to align contigs to the IMGT TRBV, TRBD and TRBJ reference genes, and CDR3 was defined following IMGT. Highly expanded clones were defined as clonotypes with a frequency above 0.1%. Repertoire diversity was measured by Shannon entropy, and V-J evenness by the Gini coefficient. A clonotype was considered public if more than one individual shared it. Using fastp at Q25 and MiXCR, TCRdb reprocessed the public reads and kept productive beta chains. One record per CDR3 amino acid sequence lists the most common genes and DNA. TCRdb, not the authors, supplied the V and J calls. The sample table holds hundreds of thousands of distinct CDR3 sequences, of which roughly 13% were seen once. The top ten clones comprise 10% of the sample.

This same sample was also taken into another study, of T cells in Graves' hyperthyroidism and ophthalmopathy. Drawing on the second study: Graves' hyperthyroidism was defined as stable when no progression to ophthalmopathy occurred over 18 months of follow-up. Hyperthyroidism patients were newly diagnosed, with disease duration under 2 months, and aged 18 to 65 years. The study excluded patients with uncontrolled infections, other autoimmune diseases, pregnancy or lactation. Diagnoses were established on the basis of clinical symptoms, serum thyroxine and TRAb, thyroid ultrasound, and orbital computed tomography. The TCR CDR3 was subjected to a first round of RT-PCR using the HTBI primer set and the Qiagen OneStep RT-PCR kit. Blood samples also contained most of the expanded thyroid clonotypes (frequency above 0.001), which suggests that blood repertoires may reflect thyroid immune responses. A model built on a 13 V-J signature distinguished ophthalmopathy from stable hyperthyroidism, reaching about 88% sensitivity and 81% to 83% specificity in cross-validation and 80%/75% in testing. In validation, progression to ophthalmopathy was predicted by the model with almost 71% sensitivity and roughly 76% specificity, a median of around 5.9 months before onset. A discovery cohort of approximately 97 patients, fewer than 50 with Graves' ophthalmopathy and roughly 59 with stable Graves' hyperthyroidism, was used to find distinguishing TCR V-J signatures. An independent validation cohort of some 18 hyperthyroidism patients and approximately 15 patients who later progressed to ophthalmopathy tested prospective prediction of ophthalmopathy. The roughly 100 discovery patients were randomly divided into training and test sets at a 7:3 ratio. Thyroid tissue and blood T-cell repertoires from about six Graves' hyperthyroidism patients were also compared in the study. After blood sampling, hyperthyroidism patients were treated with methimazole at a starting dose of 30 mg daily, and ophthalmopathy patients were treated with high-dose intravenous methylprednisolone. The libraries were constructed in a second round of multiplex PCR and then size-selected and purified. Sequencing of the libraries was done on an Illumina HiSeq2000 using paired-end 100 bp reads. SOAPnuke was used to process the raw data, throwing out any read that contained adapters or uncalled bases, had a mean Phred below 15, or lacked an exact constant-primer or identifier match. High-quality paired reads were merged with COPE v1.2.5, and unique nucleotide sequences were defined as clonotypes. MiTCR v1.1 was used to align clonotypes to the IMGT TRBV, TRBD and TRBJ reference segments. Analysis was restricted to V-J combinations with a frequency above 0.0001, which covered 99.2% of repertoires. The TCS score was defined as F50 (clonal expansion) divided by E x V (chaos), with BLOSUM62-based TCRdist calculated between CDR3 peptides within each V-J. Welch's t-statistics and random forest reduced fewer than 600 V-J features to 13, which were used in a naive Bayes classifier (R e1071). No statistical method was used to fix the sample size in advance, and group allocation was not hidden from the investigators. The paper describes TCR Vbeta CDR3 sequencing of 135 peripheral blood samples, made up of 43 ophthalmopathy patients, more than 70 hyperthyroidism patients and roughly 17 progressor patients.

This receptor was taken from a man aged 25 to 40 with Graves disease. Donor details come from another sample of the same person, matched by shared clones. Specimen: peripheral blood mononuclear cells (PBMCs), collected at new diagnosis, from a patient treated with antithyroid drugs. The rearranged chain carries TRBV29-1 and TRBJ2-7; the D gene may be TRBD1 or TRBD2, since each aligns over 5 bases. The sequenced DNA is TGCAGCGCTCGAGGGGCTACCTACGAGCAGTACTTC. Translated, this is CSARGATYEQYF.